Presented here are 19 T cell receptor beta chains from one specimen sequenced in a study of blood T cell repertoires in COVID-19. Sequencing used immunoSEQ multiplex PCR; TCRdb keeps in-frame clones, though not all of them. The table lists roughly 130,000 clones, around 84% of them singletons. Sample: peripheral blood. Receptors were obtained from a man aged 25 to 45 with COVID-19, enrolled during active disease.

This sequence joins TRBV27 and TRBJ1-2; D is perhaps TRBD1 (5 bases). Trimming pared 5 bases from V and 7 bases from J, leaving 14 bases between. Germline CDR1 MNHEY, CDR2 SMNVEV (reference sequence). This CDR3 is 13 amino acids long. The CDR3 nucleotides are TGTGCCAGCAGTCCCCAGGGATGGGGTGGCTACACCTTC. As protein: CASSPQGWGGYTF.

This clone was seen just once. CDR3 nucleotides: TGTGCCAGTCGACATTTACGTGGCAATCAGCCCCAGCATTTT. It encodes CASRHLRGNQPQHF. J is TRBJ1-5 and V is TRBV6-5; no definite D call. The CDR3 length is 14 residues. The ends were cut back, 9 bases at V and 2 bases at J, with 14 bases in the middle. The germline CDR1 and CDR2 sequences are MNHEY and SVGAGI.

The gene calls are TRBV7-2 and TRBJ2-5, with TRBD2 as a possible D gene (6 bases). CDR3 size: 13 residues. The V gene's germline CDR1 is SGHTA and CDR2 FQGNSA. Trimming shortened V by 5 bases and J by 7 bases, and 14 bases separated the two germline ends. CDR3 coding DNA: TGTGCCAGCAGCCCAGGGCCCGGGGGGACCCAGTACTTC. This sequence encodes CASSPGPGGTQYF.

V and J are TRBV5-6 and TRBJ2-7; TRBD1 might be the D (6 bases). This CDR3 region has 12 residues. Germline loops: CDR1 SGHDT, CDR2 YYEEEE. V lost 4 bases and J 5 bases, leaving 10 bases between the germline ends. CDR3 bases: TGTGCCAGCAGCGTTACAGGGAACGAGCAGTACTTC. Protein: CASSVTGNEQYF.

J is TRBJ2-2 and V is TRBV5-4; 9 bases are shared with TRBD2. The CDR3 loop spans 17 amino acids. The V gene's germline CDR1 is SGHNT and CDR2 YYREEE (reference sequence). V shed 3 bases, J shed 5 bases, and the junction held 11 bases outside the gene matches. CDR3 region: CASSSVGGLAGTGELFF. CDR3 bases: TGTGCCAGCAGCTCCGTGGGTGGGCTAGCGGGGACCGGGGAGCTGTTTTTT.

The chain employs TRBV7-3 and TRBJ2-5, with D possibly being TRBD2 (6 bases). Trimming shortened V by 4 bases and J by 4 bases, and 13 bases separated the two germline ends. Germline V gives CDR1 SGHTA, CDR2 FQGTGA. CDR3 length: 14 residues. In nucleotides, the CDR3 is TGTGCCAGCAGCTCCAAAGAGCGGGCAGAGACCCAGTACTTC. Translation gives CASSSKERAETQYF.

The chain combines TRBV24-1 with TRBJ2-5; 9 bases match TRBD2. CDR3 size: 14 residues. Trimming removed 6 bases from V and 7 bases from J; junction bases left unmatched: 8. Per the germline V gene, CDR1 is KGHDR and CDR2 is SFDVKD. The CDR3 region has the DNA TGTGCCACCAGTCCGACTAGCGGCTCAGCGACCCAGTACTTC. Translation: CATSPTSGSATQYF.

This clone was seen a handful of times. This sample includes further DNA sequences coding for the same CDR3. This CDR3 reads CASSQDLGGDTQYF. The CDR3 coding sequence is TGTGCCAGCAGCCAAGATCTGGGCGGGGATACGCAGTATTTT. This chain connects TRBV3-1 (or the pseudogene TRBV3-2) to TRBJ2-3; tentatively, D is TRBD2 (5 bases). CDR3 length equals 14 residues. Germline CDR1 is LGHDT and CDR2 is YNNKEL (reference sequence). V was trimmed by 0 bases and J by 6 bases, leaving 10 bases between them.

The chain combines TRBV15 with TRBJ1-4; D not certain. Germline assignment: CDR1 LNHNV and CDR2 YYDKDF (reference sequence). The CDR3 length is 15 residues. V was shortened by 5 bases and J by 3 bases, with 13 bases between the two germline ends. The CDR3 is CATSVSVGANEKLFF. CDR3 nucleotide sequence: TGTGCCACCAGCGTATCGGTGGGAGCTAATGAAAAACTGTTTTTT.

The CDR3 DNA sequence: TGTGCCTGCCACAGGGGCCCCTACGAGCAGTACTTC. It yields the protein CACHRGPYEQYF. The chain is built from TRBV30 and TRBJ2-7, with 7 bases identical to TRBD1. The germline V gene encodes CDR1 GTSNPN and CDR2 SVGIG (reference sequence). Trimming took 6 bases from V and 2 from J; bases not matched to a gene: 4. The CDR3 is 12 amino acids. Based on the CDR3 plus reference TRBV30 and TRBJ2-7, the full variable domain is SQTIHQWPATLVQPVGSPLSLECTVEGTSNPNLYWYRQAAGRGLQLLFYSVGIGQISSEVPQNLSASRPQDRQFILSSKKLLLSDSGFYLCACHRGPYEQYFGPGTRLTVT.

The chain links TRBV6-6 to TRBJ2-5; TRBD1 matches at 9 bases. V lost 6 bases and J lost 5; bases outside the gene matches: 13. CDR3 length: 16 residues. CDR1 is MNHNY and CDR2 is SVGAGI in the germline V gene (reference sequence). The CDR3 reads CASRKYTGGAGETQYF. In DNA, the CDR3 is TGTGCCAGCAGAAAATATACAGGGGGCGCAGGGGAGACCCAGTACTTC.

This CDR3 reads CASSTGTGEIQPQHF. As DNA, the CDR3 is TGTGCCAGCAGTACGGGGACAGGTGAGATACAGCCCCAGCATTTT. The rearrangement joins TRBV27 to TRBJ1-5, with 8 bases fitting TRBD1. V trimming: 5 bases; J trimming: 7 bases; junction bases outside the gene matches: 10. This CDR3 region has 15 residues. Looked up from germline, CDR1 is MNHEY and CDR2 is SMNVEV (reference sequence).

The rearrangement links TRBV6-5 to TRBJ1-2, with TRBD1 matching over 10 bases. Germline V gene lookup returns CDR1 MNHEY and CDR2 SVGAGI. The CDR3 runs to 14 residues. Trimming took 8 bases from V and 6 from J; bases not matched to a gene: 9. The CDR3 DNA follows: TGTGCCAGCGCCCGGGACAGGGGAGAGAATGGCTACACCTTC. This encodes CASARDRGENGYTF.

This chain uses TRBV18 with TRBJ1-2; D unclear. V was clipped by 3 bases and J by 6 bases, with 11 bases between them. The CDR3 runs 13 residues. The germline V gene encodes CDR1 KGHSH and CDR2 LQKENI. As DNA, the CDR3 is TGTGCCAGCTCACCGCAGGTCAGGAATGGCTACACCTTC. Its translation: CASSPQVRNGYTF.

The J gene is TRBJ2-7, the V gene TRBV11-2; 8 bases are shared with TRBD2. Trimming at V came to 5 bases and at J to 1 base, leaving 4 bases not matched to a gene. Germline V lookup: CDR1 SGHAT, CDR2 FQNNGV. The CDR3 runs to 14 residues. The CDR3 sequence is CASSLGLASYEQYF. The DNA of the CDR3 is TGTGCCAGCAGCCTTGGACTAGCTTCCTACGAGCAGTACTTC.

The DNA for the CDR3 is TGTGCCAGCAGCCCCCCGGGCTCCTACAATGAGCAGTTCTTC. This codes for CASSPPGSYNEQFF. The J gene is TRBJ2-1, the V gene TRBV3-1 (or the pseudogene TRBV3-2); D not resolved. The V end was cut by 4 bases, the J end by 0 bases, with 7 bases between. The germline CDR1 and CDR2 sequences are LGHDT and YNNKEL (reference sequence). The CDR3 is made up of 14 amino acids.

V usage is TRBV5-4 and J usage is TRBJ2-7; the D is unclear. V lost 1 base and J lost 5, with 10 bases in between. The CDR3 sequence is 13 residues long. Germline CDR1 SGHNT, CDR2 YYREEE (reference sequence). For the CDR3, the DNA is TGTGCCAGCAGCTTGAACAGTTTAAACGAGCAGTACTTC. Translated, it gives CASSLNSLNEQYF.

The chain couples TRBV9 to TRBJ2-1; possibly TRBD1 for D (6 bases). V was clipped by 0 bases and J by 1 base, with 11 bases between them. Per germline, CDR1 SGDLS and CDR2 YYNGEE. The CDR3 is made up of 16 amino acids. The CDR3 protein is CASSVAGRGSYNEQFF. Written as DNA, the CDR3 is TGTGCCAGCAGCGTAGCGGGAAGGGGGTCCTACAATGAGCAGTTCTTC.

The chain employs TRBV7-9 and TRBJ2-5, with 10 bases matching TRBD2. The CDR3 runs 15 residues. V was clipped by 4 bases and J by 2 bases; unmatched bases: 4. Germline V gives CDR1 SEHNR, CDR2 FQNEAQ (reference sequence). This CDR3 reads CASSSRTSGQETQYF. CDR3 sequence (DNA): TGTGCCAGCAGCTCGAGGACTAGCGGACAAGAGACCCAGTACTTC.